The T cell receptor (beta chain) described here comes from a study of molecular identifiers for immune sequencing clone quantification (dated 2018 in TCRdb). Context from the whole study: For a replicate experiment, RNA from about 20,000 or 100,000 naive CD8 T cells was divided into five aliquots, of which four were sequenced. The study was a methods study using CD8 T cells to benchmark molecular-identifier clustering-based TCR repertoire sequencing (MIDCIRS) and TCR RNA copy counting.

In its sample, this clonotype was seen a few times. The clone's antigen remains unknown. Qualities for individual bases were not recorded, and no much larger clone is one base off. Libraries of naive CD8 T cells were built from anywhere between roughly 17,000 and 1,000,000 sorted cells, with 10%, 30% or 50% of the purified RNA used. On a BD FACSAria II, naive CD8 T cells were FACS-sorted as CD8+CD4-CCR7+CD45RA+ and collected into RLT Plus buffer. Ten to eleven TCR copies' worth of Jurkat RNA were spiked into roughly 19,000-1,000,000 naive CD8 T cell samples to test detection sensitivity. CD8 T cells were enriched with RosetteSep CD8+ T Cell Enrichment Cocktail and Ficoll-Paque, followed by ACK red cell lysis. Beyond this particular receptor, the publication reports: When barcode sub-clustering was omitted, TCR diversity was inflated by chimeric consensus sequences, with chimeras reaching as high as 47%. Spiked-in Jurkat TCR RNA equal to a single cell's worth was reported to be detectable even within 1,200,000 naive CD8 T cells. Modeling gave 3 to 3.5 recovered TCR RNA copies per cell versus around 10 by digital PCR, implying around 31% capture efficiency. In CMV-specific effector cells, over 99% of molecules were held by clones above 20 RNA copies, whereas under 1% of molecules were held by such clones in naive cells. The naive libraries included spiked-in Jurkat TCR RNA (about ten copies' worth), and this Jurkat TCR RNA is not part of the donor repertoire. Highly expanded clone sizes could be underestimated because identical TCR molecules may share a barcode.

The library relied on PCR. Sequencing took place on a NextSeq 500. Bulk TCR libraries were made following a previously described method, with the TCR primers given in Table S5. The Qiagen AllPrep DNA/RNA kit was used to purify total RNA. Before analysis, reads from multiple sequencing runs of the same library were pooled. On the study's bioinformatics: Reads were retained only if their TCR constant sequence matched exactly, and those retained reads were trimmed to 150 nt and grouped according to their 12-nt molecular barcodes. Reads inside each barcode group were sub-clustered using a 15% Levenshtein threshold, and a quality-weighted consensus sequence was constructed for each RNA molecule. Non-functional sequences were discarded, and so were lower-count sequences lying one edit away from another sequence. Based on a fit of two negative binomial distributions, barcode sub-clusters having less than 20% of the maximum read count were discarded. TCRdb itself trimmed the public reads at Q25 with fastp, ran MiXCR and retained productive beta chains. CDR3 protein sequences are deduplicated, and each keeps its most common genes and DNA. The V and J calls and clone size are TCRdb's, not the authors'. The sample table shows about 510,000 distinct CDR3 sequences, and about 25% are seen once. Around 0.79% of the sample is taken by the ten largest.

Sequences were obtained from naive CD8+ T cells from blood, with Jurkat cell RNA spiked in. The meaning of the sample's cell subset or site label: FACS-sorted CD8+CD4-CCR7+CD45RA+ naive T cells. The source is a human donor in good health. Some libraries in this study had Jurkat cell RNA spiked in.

The DNA sequence is TGCGCCAGCAGCTTGGCGGGACCGAAGAATGAAAAACTGTTTTTT. This sequence encodes CASSLAGPKNEKLFF. The chain is encoded by TRBV5-1 joined to TRBJ1-4; 5 matching bases give a weak D call of TRBD1. V and J lose 0 bases and 5 bases, and a span of 11 bases separates them. The CDR3 contains 15 residues, cysteine and phenylalanine counted. The entry retains the CDR3 DNA only, 45 bases that are in frame from base 1. The germline V gene specifies SGHRS as CDR1 and YFSETQ as CDR2.